This T cell receptor beta chain was recovered during a study of control samples from healthy donors and cancer patients. TCRdb's copy holds only in-frame clones and misses some; the assay was immunoSEQ multiplex PCR. The table records under 450,000 clones, 75% to 95% of them present only once. CDR1 and CDR2 (germline): SEHNR, FQNEAQ (reference sequence). The CDR3 has 13 amino acids. Trimming cost V 2 bases and J 7 bases, with 12 bases left between them. Sequencing input: PBMCs. V is TRBV7-9 and J is TRBJ2-7; D call uncertain. The sequence was obtained from a middle-aged man with head and neck cancer. In DNA form, the CDR3 reads TGTGCCAGCAGCTTAAGTTATCCGAGGGAGCAGTACTTC. It yields the protein CASSLSYPREQYF.